Listed below are T cell receptor beta chains from one sample, sequenced in a study of monozygotic twins with inflammatory bowel disease. TCRdb re-called the 5' RACE reads and shows each CDR3 protein once, DNA omitted. The table for this sample gives approximately 380,000 distinct CDR3 sequences. The sequencing input was blood. Receptors originate from a human donor with ulcerative colitis or Crohn's disease, or a healthy co-twin of an affected twin (not recorded which). Each CDR3 is given with its conserved first and last residue.

j_call,v_call,cdr3_aa
TRBJ2-1,TRBV3-1,CASSQAAGSGEQFF
TRBJ2-1,TRBV12-3/TRBV12-4,CASSLEWGDEQFF
TRBJ2-1,TRBV10-3,CAIKEGSYNEQFF
TRBJ2-1,TRBV20-1,CSARSGDTYNEQFF
TRBJ2-6,TRBV6-1,CASSESVGNTIRANVLTF
TRBJ2-3,TRBV6-6,CASTPGPDTQYF
TRBJ2-5,TRBV5-1,CASSRRQGIQETQYF
TRBJ1-5,TRBV5-6,CASSLSFDRLIEHNQPQHF
TRBJ1-1,TRBV18,CASSQKQGADNTEAFF
TRBJ2-1,TRBV7-9,CASSSQDSPRSNEQFF
TRBJ2-1,TRBV6-4,CASSVAGENEQFF
TRBJ1-2,TRBV6-5,CASSYPRGYGYTF
TRBJ1-5,TRBV15,CATHRGYSNQPQHF
TRBJ1-1,TRBV7-2,CASSLGGSGAEAFF
TRBJ1-1,TRBV5-1,CASSTYGATEAFF
TRBJ2-6,TRBV6-1,CASSEGRTGANVLTF
TRBJ2-3,TRBV5-4,CASSSRRGWDTQYF
TRBJ2-1,TRBV25-1,CASSRGYEQFF
TRBJ2-1,TRBV12-3/TRBV12-4,CASSLKGASEQFF
TRBJ2-3,TRBV20-1,CSASGIELGVDTQYF
TRBJ2-7,TRBV6-1,CASSRTRQVHEQYF
TRBJ2-7,TRBV11-2,CASSLLIPSPTSGGYEQYF
TRBJ1-1,TRBV11-2,CASSPRQGRGTEAFF
TRBJ2-3,TRBV4-3,CASSQGDSDTQYF
TRBJ1-2,TRBV11-2,CASSLRTANYGYTF
TRBJ1-5,TRBV27,CASRPGTGGNQPQHF
TRBJ2-5,TRBV7-2,CASSPTAGRQETQYF
TRBJ2-7,TRBV20-1,CSARDPAGTPFNTYEQYF
TRBJ2-7,TRBV28,CASSFRPGETYEQYF
TRBJ2-7,TRBV7-2,CASSLAAGTDYYEQYF
TRBJ2-5,TRBV10-3,CAISELEGLETQYF
TRBJ1-4,TRBV12-3/TRBV12-4,CASIIGEKLFF
TRBJ2-5,TRBV3-1,CASSQEPYDGQGVRETQYF
TRBJ2-7,TRBV5-1,CASRSGGDNEQYF
TRBJ2-3,TRBV12-3/TRBV12-4,CASAIGGADTQYF
TRBJ1-1,TRBV11-1,CASSLEGLGSDTEAFF
TRBJ2-3,TRBV5-1,CASSLRRTSGSPSTDTQYF